Sequencing of this T cell receptor beta chain was carried out in a study of CD8+CD57+ T cells in acquired aplastic anemia. Genomic DNA constituted the template upon which TCR beta VDJ and CDR3 profiling was performed. TCRdb called the reads again in MiXCR, with one record for every CDR3 protein. This table holds 100,000 to 150,000 distinct CDR3 sequences, less than 50% found once. Only patients with CD8+CD57+ cell expansion on flow cytometry were chosen for sequencing. Trimming removed 3 bases from V and 10 bases from J, with 7 bases in between. This CDR3 has 10 amino acids. Germline lookup yields CDR1 SGDLS and CDR2 YYNGEE.

This chain joins TRBV9 and TRBJ1-2; D might be TRBD1 (5 bases). The receptor was isolated from a human donor with aplastic anemia. Sequencing was done on a sample of sorted CD4+, CD8+, or CD8+CD57+ T cells (not recorded which) from PBMCs. CDR3 region: CASSGQTYTF. For the CDR3, the DNA is TGTGCCAGCAGCGGACAGACCTACACCTTC.